The clone carrying this TCR beta chain was recorded at least ten times. The antigen is unknown. After removal of 6 bases from V and 5 bases from J, the junction contained 8 bases not matched to a gene. Germline lookup yields CDR1 MDHEN and CDR2 SYDVKM. CDR3 length: 15 amino acids. Construction of TCR beta libraries relied on iRepertoire HTBI primers and on Arm-PCR targeting CDR3 regions. Via MiXCR, TCRdb re-called the multiplex PCR reads, giving one row per CDR3 protein. The sample includes hundreds of thousands of distinct CDR3 sequences, around 21% seen only once; the top ten take 6.5% to 8%. This sample is drawn from a study of regulatory T cells in long-lasting Graves disease. For the study at large: Those with persistent Graves' disease had received antithyroid drugs for over 5 years with positive TSH receptor antibodies. Regarding the study as a whole: Reduced TCR diversity was observed in persistent Graves' patients versus newly diagnosed patients. Persistent patients shared thousands of public clonotypes among themselves. Newly diagnosed patients shared fewer, at roughly 1,000.

Stated time point: persistent/refractory GD, antithyroid drugs over 5 years with positive TRAb. From RNA extracted from PBMCs, the TCR library was made. This TCR was sampled from a female donor with Graves disease. The rearrangement uses TRBV28 and TRBJ2-5; TRBD2 aligns across 11 bases. Sample: peripheral blood mononuclear cells (PBMCs), taken when the disease was refractory, from a patient treated with antithyroid drugs. The CDR3 is CASRWGLAARETQYF. The CDR3 DNA is TGTGCCAGCAGATGGGGACTAGCGGCCCGGGAGACCCAGTACTTC. Variable domain in full (rest from reference TRBV28 and TRBJ2-5): DVKVTQSSRYLVKRTGEKVFLECVQDMDHENMFWYRQDPGLGLRLIYFSYDVKMKEKGDIPEGYSVSREKKERFSLILESASTNQTSMYLCASRWGLAARETQYFGPGTRLLVL.